This TCR beta chain stems from a study of prognosis after radiotherapy for stage I lung cancer. Study summary: Enrolled patients (roughly 13 men, 6 women) had a median age of about 72 years and an age range of about 50 to 85 years.

Regarding the study as a whole: Reduced Shannon entropy following stereotactic body radiation therapy was recorded in patients who developed distant metastases. There were reportedly differences in TRBV and TRBJ gene usage between patients with and without metastases.

There are 16 residues in the CDR3. CDR1 is DFQATT, CDR2 SNEGSKA, per germline (reference sequence). V lost 6 bases and J 4 bases, leaving 25 bases between the germline ends. Genomic DNA was the source, and TCR beta CDR3 was amplified from it by two-round multiplex PCR. First-round PCR used primers specific to each TRBV and TRBJ gene. TCRdb itself ran the multiplex PCR reads through MiXCR, one entry per CDR3 protein. The data contain about 34,000 distinct CDR3 sequences, around 30% of them singletons. This clonotype has ten or more counts. Its antigen is not known. Peripheral blood was collected in volumes of roughly 6 milliliters at each of two time points.

The sequence was collected from a donor of 50 years or more with non-small cell lung cancer. The V call is TRBV20-1, the J call TRBJ2-7; tentatively, D is TRBD1 or TRBD2 (5 bases each). The sample consisted of PBMCs, taken before or after stereotactic body radiation therapy (not recorded which). This CDR3 reads CSATLRSGPSGYEQYF. For the CDR3, the DNA is TGCAGTGCCACCCTACGGTCGGGACCGTCGGGATACGAGCAGTACTTC.